This T cell receptor (beta chain) was documented in a study of blood T cell repertoires in COVID-19. Study context: The United States, Italy and Spain provided the acute and convalescent COVID-19 samples. PBMCs, B-cell-depleted T cells, or T cells were the source of the cDNA or gDNA that made up the material.

Per the authors' pipeline: Quantification of nucleated cells was approximated via reference gene primer amplification. The protocol was immunoSEQ multiplex PCR, while the TCRdb copy is restricted to in-frame clones and leaves out a portion. V and J calls and clone size are as listed in that table; D and trimming were resolved from the DNA. This table holds approximately 98,000 clones, more than 75% found once. The CDR3 loop spans 12 amino acids. Per the germline V gene, CDR1 is GTSNPN and CDR2 is SVGIG (reference sequence). The germline V and J ends were trimmed by 5 bases and 9 bases, with 16 bases remaining between them.

The V and J genes are TRBV30 and TRBJ2-5; D perhaps matches TRBD1 (6 bases). The sequenced sample was peripheral blood. The sequence was obtained from an older man with acute or convalescent COVID-19. CDR3 in DNA: TGTGCCTGGGTGGACAGCGGATGGGCCCAGTACTTC. Residues: CAWVDSGWAQYF. Full variable domain (rest looked up from reference TRBV30 and TRBJ2-5): SQTIHQWPATLVQPVGSPLSLECTVEGTSNPNLYWYRQAAGRGLQLLFYSVGIGQISSEVPQNLSASRPQDRQFILSSKKLLLSDSGFYLCAWVDSGWAQYFGPGTRLLVL.